This record looks at one T cell receptor (beta chain) sequence and its context. Its antigen is not identified. PCR was performed using 60 Vbeta and 13 Jbeta primers. The protocol was immunoSEQ multiplex PCR, while the TCRdb copy is restricted to in-frame clones and leaves out a portion. The table has 130,000 to 150,000 clones, 70% to 80% seen once. The data originate from a study of cytomegalovirus exposure and HLA in healthy donors. Study-level results: Among TCR beta chains, those listed as cytomegalovirus-associated numbered around 180.

The sample comprised PBMCs. The clonotype comes from a man aged 35 to 55 in good health and CMV-seropositive.

CDR3: CASSLERTGDTDTQYF. DNA for the CDR3: TGTGCCAGCAGCTTAGAACGGACAGGGGACACAGATACGCAGTATTTT. V is TRBV11-1 and J is TRBJ2-3, with 9 bases matching TRBD1. CDR3 size: 16 residues. CDR1 is SGHAT, CDR2 FQDESV, per germline (reference sequence). Trimming cost V 1 base and J 2 bases; bases outside gene matches: 4.